The 31 T cell receptor beta chains reported below all come from one sample, sequenced in a study of T cell clonotyping in hematopoietic cell transplantation. Profiling relied on immunoSEQ multiplex PCR, and the TCRdb table lists in-frame clones only, not all of them. The repertoire holds around 80,000 clones, with 95% to 97% as singletons. Time point: recipient sample about 28 days before transplant, after cytoreduction. Source: peripheral blood mononuclear cells, taken before stem cell transplant. These TCRs come from a woman in her forties or fifties with acute myeloid leukemia. Some clones in this sample may be carry-over from other donors' samples.

This chain links TRBV29-1 with TRBJ2-3; 7 bases are a match to TRBD1. The CDR3 extends over 13 amino acids. After removal of 7 bases from V and 0 bases from J, the junction contained 4 bases not matched to a gene. Germline CDR1 SQVTM, CDR2 ANQGSEA. The CDR3 is CSAQGVSTDTQYF. In DNA, the CDR3 is TGCAGCGCCCAGGGGGTAAGCACAGATACGCAGTATTTT.

The rearrangement joins TRBV2 to TRBJ2-7; D might be TRBD1 (6 bases). V dropped 4 bases and J dropped 2 bases, with 12 bases sitting between them. The germline V gene has CDR1 SNHLY and CDR2 FYNNEI. This CDR3 has 14 residues. CDR3 loop: CASSVQGSTYEQYF. CDR3 bases: TGTGCCAGCAGTGTACAGGGATCCACCTACGAGCAGTACTTC.

V usage is TRBV14 and J usage is TRBJ1-5, with a tentative D call TRBD1 (6 bases). This CDR3 has 16 amino acids. V gave up 4 bases and J gave up 2 bases, with 15 bases separating them. From germline, CDR1 is SGHDN and CDR2 FVKESK. In DNA, the CDR3 is TGTGCCAGCAGCCGCATGTTCAGGGGCTGCAATCAGCCCCAGCATTTT. Residues: CASSRMFRGCNQPQHF.

This chain's CDR3 is CASSLNLQPQHF. The CDR3 DNA is TGTGCCAGCAGTTTAAATTTGCAGCCCCAGCATTTT. This chain connects TRBV28 to TRBJ1-5; D remains unclear. Per germline, CDR1 MDHEN and CDR2 SYDVKM. This CDR3 comprises 12 residues. Trimming stripped 2 bases from V and 7 bases from J, with 6 bases between. The variable domain in full, completed from reference TRBV28 and TRBJ1-5, reads DVKVTQSSRYLVKRTGEKVFLECVQDMDHENMFWYRQDPGLGLRLIYFSYDVKMKEKGDIPEGYSVSREKKERFSLILESASTNQTSMYLCASSLNLQPQHFGDGTRLSIL.

The chain combines TRBV4-2 with TRBJ1-2, with 7 positions matching TRBD1. There are 17 residues in the CDR3. The ends lost 0 bases at V and 8 bases at J; junction bases unmatched: 15. In germline, CDR1 is LGHNA, CDR2 YNFKEQ. Written as DNA, the CDR3 is TGTGCCAGCAGCCAAGATCCGACAGGGATCATAGCGGGGGGCTACACCTTC. Its translation is CASSQDPTGIIAGGYTF.

This sequence joins TRBV5-1 and TRBJ2-2; D gene uncertain. Per germline, CDR1 SGHRS and CDR2 YFSETQ. The V end was cut by 0 bases, the J end by 5 bases, with 11 bases between. The CDR3 totals 15 residues. The CDR3 DNA is TGCGCCAGCAGCTTGGCCGGAGAAGGTACCGGGGAGCTGTTTTTT. As protein: CASSLAGEGTGELFF.

This chain joins TRBV5-4 and TRBJ2-6; D not resolved. Per the germline V gene, CDR1 is SGHNT and CDR2 is YYREEE (reference sequence). The CDR3 runs to 15 residues. V was trimmed by 1 base and J by 0 bases, leaving 5 bases between them. CDR3 in amino acids: CASSLQNSGANVLTF. The CDR3 coding sequence is TGTGCCAGCAGCTTGCAGAACTCTGGGGCCAACGTCCTGACTTTC. Filled out from reference TRBV5-4 and TRBJ2-6, the complete variable domain reads ETGVTQSPTHLIKTRGQQVTLRCSSQSGHNTVSWYQQALGQGPQFIFQYYREEENGRGNFPPRFSGLQFPNYSSELNVNALELDDSALYLCASSLQNSGANVLTFGAGSRLTVL.

This chain links TRBV2 with TRBJ1-1; the D is unclear. Germline V gene data show CDR1 as SNHLY and CDR2 as FYNNEI. There are 14 residues in the CDR3. V shed 6 bases and J shed 7 bases, with 18 bases lying between them. CDR3 coding DNA: TGTGCCAGCAGCGCAACGACCACCCCCGGTGAAGCTTTCTTT. It is translated as CASSATTTPGEAFF.

The rearrangement uses TRBV6-5 and TRBJ2-3; TRBD2 matches 8 bases. Unmatched junction bases numbered 9, after V lost 7 bases and J lost 6 bases. Germline lookup yields CDR1 MNHEY and CDR2 SVGAGI. The CDR3 totals 14 residues. The CDR3 nucleotides are TGTGCCAGCATTGGAGCGGGAGTTGGGGATACGCAGTATTTT. Amino acid sequence: CASIGAGVGDTQYF.

J is TRBJ2-7 and V is TRBV6-5, with 9 bases fitting TRBD1. The CDR3 has 15 amino acids. Germline V gene sequence: CDR1 MNHEY, CDR2 SVGAGI. Trimming removed 0 bases from V and 5 bases from J; junction bases left unmatched: 5. This CDR3 reads CASSYSGTGRHEQYF. CDR3 in DNA: TGTGCCAGCAGTTACTCCGGGACAGGGAGACACGAGCAGTACTTC.

The chain couples TRBV19 to TRBJ1-4; tentatively, D is TRBD1 (5 bases). V was trimmed by 5 bases and J by 8 bases, leaving 21 bases between them. CDR3 length equals 16 residues. Germline V gives CDR1 LNHDA, CDR2 SQIVND (reference sequence). The CDR3 reads CASSSPSGETGEKLFF. Written as DNA, the CDR3 is TGTGCCAGTAGTTCCCCTTCGGGGGAGACCGGGGAAAAACTGTTTTTT.

The chain combines TRBV28 with TRBJ2-7; TRBD2 matches 8 bases. Germline V gives CDR1 MDHEN, CDR2 SYDVKM. V lost 4 bases and J lost 2; bases outside the gene matches: 1. The CDR3 spans 13 residues. CDR3: CASSSGRAYEQYF. CDR3 nucleotide sequence: TGTGCCAGCAGTTCCGGGAGGGCCTACGAGCAGTACTTC.

V usage is TRBV11-3 and J usage is TRBJ2-3; a possible D gene is TRBD1 (6 bases). V lost 1 base and J 4 bases, leaving 9 bases between the germline ends. The CDR3 sequence is 14 residues long. Per the germline V gene, CDR1 is SGHNT and CDR2 is YENEEA. The CDR3: CASSLVQGADTQYF. In DNA, the CDR3 is TGTGCCAGCAGCTTAGTACAGGGCGCAGATACGCAGTATTTT.

This chain links TRBV5-1 with TRBJ2-7; D may be TRBD1 or TRBD2 (7 bases each). Between the trimmed V and J ends, which lost 4 bases and 4 bases, there was a span of 18 bases. This CDR3 region has 15 residues. The germline V gene has CDR1 SGHRS and CDR2 YFSETQ. Here the CDR3 reads CASSPGGRGGYEQYF. In nucleotides, the CDR3 is TGCGCCAGCAGCCCAGGAGGCAGGGGGGGGTACGAGCAGTACTTC. Full variable domain (remainder filled in from reference TRBV5-1 and TRBJ2-7): KAGVTQTPRYLIKTRGQQVTLSCSPISGHRSVSWYQQTPGQGLQFLFEYFSETQRNKGNFPGRFSGRQFSNSRSEMNVSTLELGDSALYLCASSPGGRGGYEQYFGPGTRLTVT.

The chain links TRBV30 to TRBJ1-3; D is undetermined. CDR1 and CDR2 from the germline V gene are GTSNPN and SVGIG (reference sequence). The CDR3 extends over 16 amino acids. V was clipped by 4 bases and J by 1 base, with 17 bases between them. CDR3 nucleotide sequence: TGTGCCTGGATTTTGAAGGGCAGACCATCTGGAAACACCATATATTTT. Its translation: CAWILKGRPSGNTIYF.

This chain joins TRBV25-1 and TRBJ2-5; D uncertain. The CDR3 length is 16 residues. Deletions cut 3 bases from V and 2 bases from J, with 16 bases between. The V gene's germline CDR1 is MGHDK and CDR2 SYGVNS. Written as DNA, the CDR3 is TGTGCCAGCAGTGACTCTTCACCCTTGAGGCAAGAGACCCAGTACTTC. It translates to CASSDSSPLRQETQYF.

The J gene is TRBJ2-1, the V gene TRBV6-5; D is perhaps TRBD1 or TRBD2 (5 bases each). The CDR3 has 14 amino acids. In germline, CDR1 is MNHEY, CDR2 SVGAGI. Trimming took 4 bases from V and 0 from J, leaving 7 bases between them. The CDR3 DNA sequence: TGTGCCAGCAGTTCGGGGCCCTCCTACAATGAGCAGTTCTTC. Amino acids: CASSSGPSYNEQFF.

This chain links TRBV7-2 with TRBJ1-2; D uncertain. This CDR3 region has 15 residues. Trimming shortened V by 5 bases and J by 2 bases, and 15 bases separated the two germline ends. Germline lookup yields CDR1 SGHTA and CDR2 FQGNSA. The CDR3 is CASSLGAETNYGYTF. For the CDR3, the DNA is TGTGCCAGCAGCCTAGGTGCTGAGACCAACTATGGCTACACCTTC.

The chain links TRBV19 to TRBJ1-2; D is unclear. Germline CDR1 reads LNHDA; CDR2 reads SQIVND (reference sequence). The CDR3 extends over 13 amino acids. V shed 3 bases and J shed 3 bases, with 8 bases lying between them. The CDR3: CASSIPADYGYTF. CDR3 nucleotides: TGTGCCAGTAGTATCCCCGCGGACTATGGCTACACCTTC.

This rearrangement joins TRBV5-1 to TRBJ1-1, with D maybe TRBD1 (5 bases). V gave up 4 bases and J gave up 6 bases, with 16 bases separating them. The CDR3 sequence is 14 residues long. Germline values: CDR1 SGHRS, CDR2 YFSETQ. As DNA, the CDR3 is TGCGCCAGCAGCGGGGGACCGGGAGGGGCTGAAGCTTTCTTT. Translation: CASSGGPGGAEAFF.

The CDR3: CASSAAGTYEQYF. Written as DNA, the CDR3 is TGCGCCAGCAGCGCAGCAGGTACCTACGAGCAGTACTTC. J is TRBJ2-7 and V is TRBV10-1, with D hard to call. The CDR3 has 13 residues. V lost 6 bases and J lost 2, with 11 bases in between. The germline gives CDR1 WNHNN, CDR2 SYGVQD (reference sequence).

The rearrangement uses TRBV6-5 and TRBJ1-5; 7 nucleotides line up with TRBD1. Germline V lookup: CDR1 MNHEY, CDR2 SVGAGI. The CDR3 is 15 amino acids. V lost 6 bases, J lost 2 bases, and 7 bases stayed unmatched. In nucleotides, the CDR3 is TGTGCCAGCAGACCCATAGACAGGGGCAATCAGCCCCAGCATTTT. It yields the protein CASRPIDRGNQPQHF.

The chain employs TRBV5-8 and TRBJ2-5; a possible D gene is TRBD2 (5 bases). Germline values: CDR1 SGHTS, CDR2 YDEGEE. The CDR3 loop spans 13 amino acids. V gave up 2 bases and J gave up 5 bases, with 10 bases separating them. CDR3 amino acids: CASSFVRGETQYF. The CDR3 DNA follows: TGTGCCAGCAGCTTCGTTCGAGGGGAGACCCAGTACTTC.

The chain joins TRBV30 to TRBJ2-7; tentative D call: TRBD2 (5 bases). Germline values: CDR1 GTSNPN, CDR2 SVGIG (reference sequence). Trimming stripped 2 bases from V and 2 bases from J, with 10 bases between. The length of the CDR3 is 13 residues. The CDR3 sequence is CAWSRGSAYEQYF. The CDR3 coding sequence is TGTGCCTGGAGTCGGGGTAGCGCCTACGAGCAGTACTTC.

The chain is built from TRBV30 and TRBJ1-5; D not resolved. Germline V gene sequence: CDR1 GTSNPN, CDR2 SVGIG (reference sequence). The CDR3 extends over 14 amino acids. V lost 1 base and J 4 bases, leaving 11 bases between the germline ends. The CDR3 nucleotides read TGTGCCTGGAGTGGCCCAGGAAGAAATCAGCCCCAGCATTTT. Amino acid sequence: CAWSGPGRNQPQHF.

The gene calls are TRBV6-1 and TRBJ1-4; tentatively, D is TRBD1 (5 bases). This CDR3 contains 15 residues. Germline V lookup: CDR1 MNHNS, CDR2 SASEGT. With 3 bases removed from V and 3 bases from J, the gap between germline ends came to 11 bases. As DNA, the CDR3 is TGTGCCAGCAGTGAGGGGCCAGCCCCTAATGAAAAACTGTTTTTT. Amino acids: CASSEGPAPNEKLFF.

This clone was picked up one time. The rearrangement uses TRBV6-5 and TRBJ1-2; TRBD1 is a possible D gene (6 bases). The V gene's germline CDR1 is MNHEY and CDR2 SVGAGI. The germline V and J ends were trimmed by 5 bases and 4 bases, with 14 bases remaining between them. This CDR3 is built from 14 residues. The CDR3 is CASSRDKGTYGYTF. DNA for the CDR3: TGTGCCAGCAGTCGGGACAAGGGGACCTATGGCTACACCTTC.

The chain has TRBV6-6 and TRBJ1-4; D is unclear. Germline CDR1 MNHNY, CDR2 SVGAGI (reference sequence). Trimming removed 7 bases from V and 0 bases from J, with 6 bases in between. This CDR3 spans 13 amino acids. CDR3 protein: CASKQTTNEKLFF. The CDR3 DNA sequence: TGTGCCAGCAAACAGACAACTAATGAAAAACTGTTTTTT.

The chain uses TRBV6-1 and TRBJ2-1; D ambiguous. Germline assignment: CDR1 MNHNS and CDR2 SASEGT. Between the trimmed V and J ends, which lost 7 bases and 3 bases, there was a span of 10 bases. CDR3 length: 13 residues. CDR3 sequence (DNA): TGTGCCAGCATCGAGACTTACTACAATGAGCAGTTCTTC. Residues: CASIETYYNEQFF.

The V and J genes are TRBV6-1 and TRBJ1-1, with 8 bases lining up with TRBD1. Germline V gene data show CDR1 as MNHNS and CDR2 as SASEGT. This CDR3 is built from 17 residues. V lost 4 bases, J lost 3 bases, and 13 bases stayed unmatched. The CDR3: CASSAPPNRGVDTEAFF. Written as DNA, the CDR3 is TGTGCCAGCAGTGCCCCACCCAACAGGGGGGTGGACACTGAAGCTTTCTTT.

The genes are TRBV4-1 and TRBJ2-2; D gene uncertain. The germline V gene encodes CDR1 MGHRA and CDR2 YSYEKL. V was pared by 2 bases and J by 3 bases, with 7 bases between. The CDR3 extends over 14 amino acids. The CDR3 spells CASSQSAYTGELFF. The CDR3 DNA follows: TGCGCCAGCAGCCAATCGGCGTACACCGGGGAGCTGTTTTTT.